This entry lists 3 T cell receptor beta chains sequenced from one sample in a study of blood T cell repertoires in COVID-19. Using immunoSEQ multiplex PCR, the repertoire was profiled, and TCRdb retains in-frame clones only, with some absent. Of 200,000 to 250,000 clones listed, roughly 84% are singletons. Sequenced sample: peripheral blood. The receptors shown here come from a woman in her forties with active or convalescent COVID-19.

CDR3 sequence reads: CASSVGGLKNIQYF. As DNA, the CDR3 is TGTGCCAGTAGTGTCGGGGGGTTAAAAAACATTCAGTACTTC. J is TRBJ2-4 and V is TRBV19; 7 bases map to TRBD2. After removal of 5 bases from V and 4 bases from J, the junction contained 5 bases not matched to a gene. The CDR3 runs to 14 residues. Germline V gene data show CDR1 as LNHDA and CDR2 as SQIVND (reference sequence).

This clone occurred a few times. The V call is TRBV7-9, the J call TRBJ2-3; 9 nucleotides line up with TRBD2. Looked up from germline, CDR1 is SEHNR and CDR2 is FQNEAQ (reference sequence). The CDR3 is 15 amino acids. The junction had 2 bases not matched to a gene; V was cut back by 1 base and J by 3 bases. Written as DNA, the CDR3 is TGTGCCAGCAGCTTAGTTCTAGCGGGGACAGATACGCAGTATTTT. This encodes CASSLVLAGTDTQYF. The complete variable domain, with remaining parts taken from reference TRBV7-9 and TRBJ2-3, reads DTGVSQNPRHKITKRGQNVTFRCDPISEHNRLYWYRQTLGQGPEFLTYFQNEAQLEKSRLLSDRFSAERPKGSFSTLEIQRTEQGDSAMYLCASSLVLAGTDTQYFGPGTRLTVL.

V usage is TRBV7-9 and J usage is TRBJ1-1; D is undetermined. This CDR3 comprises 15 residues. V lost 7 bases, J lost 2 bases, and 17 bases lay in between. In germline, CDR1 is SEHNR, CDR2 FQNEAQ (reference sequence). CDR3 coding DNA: TGTGCCAGCACCCACCGGGCCGGAGGAAACACTGAAGCTTTCTTT. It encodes CASTHRAGGNTEAFF.